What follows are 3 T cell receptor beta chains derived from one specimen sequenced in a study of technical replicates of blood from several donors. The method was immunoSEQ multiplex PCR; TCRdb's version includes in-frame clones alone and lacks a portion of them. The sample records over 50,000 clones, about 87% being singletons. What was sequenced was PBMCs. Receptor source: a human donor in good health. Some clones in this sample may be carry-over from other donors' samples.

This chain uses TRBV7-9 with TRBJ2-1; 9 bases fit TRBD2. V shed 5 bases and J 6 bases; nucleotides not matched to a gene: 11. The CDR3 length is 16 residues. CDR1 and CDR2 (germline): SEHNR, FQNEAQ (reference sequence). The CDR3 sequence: CASSIMTLTSGNEQFF. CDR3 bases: TGTGCCAGCAGCATAATGACTTTGACTAGCGGCAATGAGCAGTTCTTC.

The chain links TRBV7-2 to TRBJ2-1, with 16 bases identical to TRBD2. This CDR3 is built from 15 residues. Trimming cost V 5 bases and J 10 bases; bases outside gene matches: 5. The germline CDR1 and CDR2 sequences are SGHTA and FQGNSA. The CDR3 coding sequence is TGTGCCAGCAGCGTGGGACTAGCGGGGGGGCAGGAGCAGTTCTTC. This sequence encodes CASSVGLAGGQEQFF.

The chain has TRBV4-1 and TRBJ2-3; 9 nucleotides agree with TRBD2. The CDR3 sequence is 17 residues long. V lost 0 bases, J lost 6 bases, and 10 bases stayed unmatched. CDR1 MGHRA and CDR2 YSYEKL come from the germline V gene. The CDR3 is CASSQERASGTSDTQYF. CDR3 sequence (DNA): TGCGCCAGCAGCCAAGAAAGGGCTAGCGGGACCTCGGATACGCAGTATTTT.